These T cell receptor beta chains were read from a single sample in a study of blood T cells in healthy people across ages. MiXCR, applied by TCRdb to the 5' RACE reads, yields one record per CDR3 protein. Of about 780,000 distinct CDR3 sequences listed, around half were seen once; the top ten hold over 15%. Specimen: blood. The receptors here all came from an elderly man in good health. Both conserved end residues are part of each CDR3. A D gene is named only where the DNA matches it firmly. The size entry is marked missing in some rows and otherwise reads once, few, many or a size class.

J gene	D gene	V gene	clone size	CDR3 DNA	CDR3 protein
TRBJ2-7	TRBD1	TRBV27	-	TGTGCCAGCAGTTTATCGGGTGACAGGGGTTACGAGCAGTACTTC	CASSLSGDRGYEQYF
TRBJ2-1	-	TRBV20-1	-	TGCAGTGCTAGATCCGGTCTAGGTCGAGGGACGGAGCAGTTCTTC	CSARSGLGRGTEQFF
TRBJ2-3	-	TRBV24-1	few	TGTGCCACCAGTGATTTCGATACGCAGTATTTT	CATSDFDTQYF
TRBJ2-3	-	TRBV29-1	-	TGCAGCGTTGATGAAGACGGCTCTGCCGGAGATACGCAGTATTTT	CSVDEDGSAGDTQYF
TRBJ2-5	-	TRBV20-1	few	TGCAGTGCTAGGGGTATTAGGGAGCAGTACTTC	CSARGIREQYF
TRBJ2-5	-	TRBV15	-	TGTGCCACCAGCGCCCCCGGTAGCCTGGCGACCCAGTACTTC	CATSAPGSLATQYF
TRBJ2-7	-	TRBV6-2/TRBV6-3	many	TGTGCCAGCAGTTCCGAGGACTGGAGCTCCTACGAGCAGTACTTC	CASSSEDWSSYEQYF
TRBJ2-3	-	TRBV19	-	TGTGCCAGTAGTATCGTGGGCACAGATACGCAGTATTTT	CASSIVGTDTQYF
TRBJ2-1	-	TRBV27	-	TGTGCCAGCAGTCTAGACTCAGGGACGCACAATGAGCAGTTCTTC	CASSLDSGTHNEQFF
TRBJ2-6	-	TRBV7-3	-	TGTGCCAGCAGCTTAGGGAGGACAGGCGCCGGGGCCAACGTCCTGACTTTC	CASSLGRTGAGANVLTF
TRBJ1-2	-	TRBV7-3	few	TGTGCCAGCAGCTCCGGGTTCAGGGATGATGGCTGCACCTTC	CASSSGFRDDGCTF
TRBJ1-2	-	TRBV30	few	TGTGCCTGGACCATGTTGAGGGGGTGGGCTGGCTACACCTTC	CAWTMLRGWAGYTF
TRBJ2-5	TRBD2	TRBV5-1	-	TGCGCCAGCAGCTTGGTACCGGGACTAGCGGGAGGGGGAGAGACCCAGTACTTC	CASSLVPGLAGGGETQYF
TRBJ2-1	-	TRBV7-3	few	TGTGCCAGCAGCAGGAGCGGGCGGCTGGACAATGAGCAGTTCTTC	CASSRSGRLDNEQFF
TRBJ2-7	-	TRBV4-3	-	TGCGCCAGCAGCCAAGTTTGGGGCGCGGACGAGCAGTACTTC	CASSQVWGADEQYF
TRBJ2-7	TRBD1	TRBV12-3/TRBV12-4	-	TGTGCCAGCTCCAGGACAGGGGTTGTCTACGAGCAGTACTTC	CASSRTGVVYEQYF
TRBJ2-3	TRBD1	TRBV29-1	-	TGCAGCGCAAAAGCGGGACAGGGGATAGATACGCAGTATTTT	CSAKAGQGIDTQYF
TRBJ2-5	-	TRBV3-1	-	TGTGCCAGCAGCCAAGGGACGGAAGAGACCCAGTACTTC	CASSQGTEETQYF
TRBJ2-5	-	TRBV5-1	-	TGCGCCAGCAGCCGCAGGGAACGATGGGAGACCCAGTACTTC	CASSRRERWETQYF
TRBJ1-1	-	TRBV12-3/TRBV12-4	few	TGTGCCAGCATCCTAGGGGGATCGGCTTTCTTT	CASILGGSAFF
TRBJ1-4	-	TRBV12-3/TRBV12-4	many	TGTGCCAGCAGCTTGGGTGCAACTAATGAAAAACTGTTTTTT	CASSLGATNEKLFF
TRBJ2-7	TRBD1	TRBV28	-	TGTGCCAGCAGTTTAGAGAGACAGGGGTTCGAGCAGTACTTC	CASSLERQGFEQYF
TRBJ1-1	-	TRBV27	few	TGTGCCAGCAGCCTAGGACGAGGGCCTGAAGCTTTCTTT	CASSLGRGPEAFF
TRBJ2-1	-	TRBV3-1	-	TGTGCCAGCAGCCAAGGTCAGGGGCCCGCCGCGTTCTTC	CASSQGQGPAAFF
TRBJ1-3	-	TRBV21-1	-	TGTGCCAGCAGCAAAAAAGTTAGTCAGGAGGGACCTGGAAACACCATATATTTT	CASSKKVSQEGPGNTIYF
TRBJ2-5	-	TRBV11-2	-	TGTGCCAGCAGCTTCTCAAACAGGCCTCAAGAGACCCAGTACTTC	CASSFSNRPQETQYF
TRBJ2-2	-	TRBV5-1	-	TGCGCCAGCAGCTTGGCCGTAGCGGAAAACACCGGGGAGCTGTTTTTT	CASSLAVAENTGELFF
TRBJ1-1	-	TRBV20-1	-	TGCAGTGCCAGTAGGAGGGATACTGAAGCTTTCTTT	CSASRRDTEAFF
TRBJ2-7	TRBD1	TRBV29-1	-	TGCAGCGTCCTCCCGGGACAGGGGTTTTACGAGCAGTACTTC	CSVLPGQGFYEQYF
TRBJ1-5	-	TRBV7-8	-	TGTGCCAGCAGCTTTTCAGGACGGGGTACCCAGCCCCAGCATTTT	CASSFSGRGTQPQHF
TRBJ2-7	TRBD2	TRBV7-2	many	TGTGCCAGCAGCTTTCGGACTAGCGCTGATTACGAGCAGTACTTC	CASSFRTSADYEQYF
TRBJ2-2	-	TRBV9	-	TGTGCCAGCAGCGGAGGTGGGGGAGAGTCGGGCGGGGAGCTGTTTTTT	CASSGGGGESGGELFF